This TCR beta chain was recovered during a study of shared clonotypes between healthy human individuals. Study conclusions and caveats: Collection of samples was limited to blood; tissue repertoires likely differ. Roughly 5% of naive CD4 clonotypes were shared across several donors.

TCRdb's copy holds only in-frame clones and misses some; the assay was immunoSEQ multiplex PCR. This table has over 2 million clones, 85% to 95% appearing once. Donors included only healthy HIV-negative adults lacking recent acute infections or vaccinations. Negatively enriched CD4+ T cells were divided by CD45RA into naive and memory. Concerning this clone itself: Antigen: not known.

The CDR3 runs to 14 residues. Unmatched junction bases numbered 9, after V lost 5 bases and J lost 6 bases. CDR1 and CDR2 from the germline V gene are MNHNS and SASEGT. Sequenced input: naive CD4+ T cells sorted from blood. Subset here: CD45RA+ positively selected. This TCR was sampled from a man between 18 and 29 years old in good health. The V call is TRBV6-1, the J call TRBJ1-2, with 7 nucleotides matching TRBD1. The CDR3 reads CASSTRPDRDGYTF. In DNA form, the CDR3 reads TGTGCCAGCAGTACCCGACCCGACAGGGATGGCTACACCTTC.